Each of the 21 T cell receptor beta chains below was sequenced from the same sample in a study of cytomegalovirus exposure and HLA in healthy donors (dated 2017 in TCRdb). The library was produced with the immunoSEQ multiplex PCR assay. For the multiplex PCR, a mixture combining 60 forward primers for TCR Vbeta segments and 13 reverse primers for TCR Jbeta segments was used. Sourced from immuneACCESS, this table was stored by TCRdb with only in-frame sequences that have V and J called. A share of the clones is absent; for the studies checked, an unresolved V gene accounts for under half, and the remainder has no known explanation. Recorded for this sample are about 95,000 clones; about 75% of them occurred a single time. The top ten clones comprise around 4.5% of the sample. The sample comprised PBMCs. These receptors were collected from a woman in her thirties or forties in good health and CMV-seronegative.

V gene TRBV21-1 combines with J gene TRBJ2-1; TRBD1, the D gene given by the table, was not confirmed from the DNA. TRBV21-1 counts as a pseudogene. CDR3 length equals 15 residues. Here the CDR3 DNA reads TGTGCCAGCAGACCGGGGCACAGGGGAAAGAATGAGCAGTTCTTC. Amino acids: CASRPGHRGKNEQFF.

The chain is built from TRBV6-6 and TRBJ1-1; TRBD1 matches 9 bases. Germline V gene sequence: CDR1 MNHNY, CDR2 SVGAGI (reference sequence). Trimming at V came to 5 bases and at J to 4 bases, leaving 5 bases not matched to a gene. The CDR3 spans 14 residues. Written as DNA, the CDR3 is TGTGCCAGCAGTCCGACGGACAGGGGCACTGAAGCTTTCTTT. Translated: CASSPTDRGTEAFF.

This clone has a single count. The chain links TRBV5-6 to TRBJ1-6; possible D gene TRBD1, 5 bases. The CDR3 is 14 residues long. Trimming took off 2 bases at V and 5 bases at J, with 8 bases between the two ends. Germline CDR1 reads SGHDT; CDR2 reads YYEEEE. The CDR3 nucleotides are TGTGCCAGCAGCTTTCCACAGGATAATTCACCCCTCCACTTT. It is translated as CASSFPQDNSPLHF.

This sequence joins TRBV15 and TRBJ1-4; the match to TRBD1 covers 7 bases. V trimming: 2 bases; J trimming: 8 bases; junction bases outside the gene matches: 8. Germline CDR1 LNHNV, CDR2 YYDKDF (reference sequence). The CDR3 length is 15 residues. The CDR3 region has the DNA TGTGCCACCAGCAGACCGGGGGCAGGGGGGGAAAAACTGTTTTTT. It yields the protein CATSRPGAGGEKLFF.

The genes are TRBV2 and TRBJ1-1, with D uncertain. Germline CDR1 and CDR2: SNHLY and FYNNEI. V lost 4 bases, J lost 7 bases, and 13 bases lay in between. This CDR3 is 13 amino acids long. The CDR3 nucleotides read TGTGCCAGCAGTGGTGGGAGAGACTTTGAAGCTTTCTTT. Translated: CASSGGRDFEAFF.

The chain links TRBV6-1 to TRBJ1-3, with D unresolved. Deletions cut 2 bases from V and 10 bases from J, with 6 bases between. This CDR3 has 11 residues. Per the germline V gene, CDR1 is MNHNS and CDR2 is SASEGT. CDR3 nucleotide sequence: TGTGCCAGCAGTGAAATACAGACCATATATTTT. It translates to CASSEIQTIYF.

This clone was seen more than once but under ten times. The chain combines TRBV2 with TRBJ1-5; D uncertain. CDR1 and CDR2 from the germline V gene are SNHLY and FYNNEI. CDR3 length: 14 residues. Trimming stripped 1 base from V and 4 bases from J, with 8 bases between. The CDR3 is CASSEVIPNQPQHF. DNA of the CDR3: TGTGCCAGCAGTGAAGTTATCCCTAATCAGCCCCAGCATTTT.

The V gene is TRBV14, the J gene TRBJ2-2, with D maybe TRBD1 (6 bases). V dropped 4 bases and J dropped 7 bases, with 19 bases sitting between them. The CDR3 spans 16 residues. Germline V gene lookup returns CDR1 SGHDN and CDR2 FVKESK. The DNA for the CDR3 is TGTGCCAGCAGCCTCACCAGGGGTAGAAGGGACGGGGAGCTGTTTTTT. It yields the protein CASSLTRGRRDGELFF.

Concerning this clone: Other DNA sequences from this sample encode an identical CDR3 as well. The chain is built from TRBV7-9 and TRBJ2-5; TRBD1 aligns across 8 bases. V lost 5 bases and J lost 5; bases outside the gene matches: 4. The CDR3 is 13 amino acids. Germline V gene sequence: CDR1 SEHNR, CDR2 FQNEAQ (reference sequence). CDR3 protein: CASSPRGPETQYF. In DNA form, the CDR3 reads TGTGCCAGCAGCCCCAGGGGGCCGGAGACCCAGTACTTC.

The chain is built from TRBV2 and TRBJ1-2; possibly TRBD1 for D (6 bases). Between the trimmed V and J ends, which lost 6 bases and 6 bases, there was a span of 8 bases. The germline V gene encodes CDR1 SNHLY and CDR2 FYNNEI. The CDR3 length is 11 residues. For the CDR3, the DNA is TGTGCCAGCAGCACAGGGAATGGCTACACCTTC. It translates to CASSTGNGYTF.

The chain is built from TRBV4-3 and TRBJ2-5; D unresolved. The CDR3 spans 15 residues. Germline values: CDR1 LGHNA, CDR2 YSLEER. V was trimmed by 3 bases and J by 3 bases, leaving 14 bases between them. CDR3 sequence reads: CASSQELGGEETQYF. CDR3 bases: TGCGCCAGCAGCCAGGAATTGGGTGGAGAAGAGACCCAGTACTTC.

The chain combines TRBV2 with TRBJ2-3, with 7 bases identical to TRBD2. The ends lost 3 bases at V and 5 bases at J; junction bases unmatched: 8. Germline-derived CDR1 and CDR2 are SNHLY and FYNNEI. This CDR3 has 15 residues. The CDR3 DNA sequence: TGTGCCAGCAGTGAGGGCGGGACTAAACAAGATACGCAGTATTTT. Amino acids: CASSEGGTKQDTQYF.

This sequence joins TRBV27 and TRBJ2-7, with D perhaps TRBD2 (7 bases). The ends were cut back, 9 bases at V and 2 bases at J, with 14 bases in the middle. The CDR3 spans 13 residues. CDR1 and CDR2 from the germline V gene are MNHEY and SMNVEV (reference sequence). The CDR3 DNA reads as TGTGCCAGTAAAGGGGGGGGGACCTACGAGCAGTACTTC. Protein product: CASKGGGTYEQYF.

This chain joins TRBV7-9 and TRBJ2-1; 8 bases map to TRBD1. CDR1 and CDR2 (germline): SEHNR, FQNEAQ (reference sequence). The CDR3 covers 16 residues. V dropped 5 bases and J dropped 7; count of bases not matched to a gene: 13. The CDR3 sequence: CASSGLWTGSRNEQFF. CDR3 bases: TGTGCCAGCAGCGGACTCTGGACAGGGTCCAGGAATGAGCAGTTCTTC.

This chain links TRBV9 with TRBJ1-5; 7 bases are a match to TRBD1. The CDR3 extends over 15 amino acids. The germline CDR1 and CDR2 sequences are SGDLS and YYNGEE. V lost 2 bases to trimming and J lost 3 bases; unmatched junction nucleotides: 5. The chain's CDR3 is CASSVGDRINQPQHF. As DNA, the CDR3 is TGTGCCAGCAGCGTGGGGGACAGAATCAATCAGCCCCAGCATTTT.

Notes on this clone: Different DNA sequences within this sample yield the same CDR3. This chain links TRBV7-9 with TRBJ1-1, with D maybe TRBD1 (6 bases). The CDR3 contains 16 residues. Germline-derived CDR1 and CDR2 are SEHNR and FQNEAQ (reference sequence). V was cut by 5 bases and J by 5 bases, with 21 bases left in between. In DNA, the CDR3 is TGTGCCAGCAGCCCGGTAGGGTGGGGGCGCGGGACTGAAGCTTTCTTT. Its translation: CASSPVGWGRGTEAFF.

This chain links TRBV5-1 with TRBJ2-3; D possibly corresponds to TRBD2 (5 bases). V was clipped by 2 bases and J by 4 bases, with 11 bases between them. The CDR3 runs 14 residues. Germline loops: CDR1 SGHRS, CDR2 YFSETQ. The DNA for the CDR3 is TGCGCCAGCAGCTTTGGACGGGGTCCAGATACGCAGTATTTT. It translates to CASSFGRGPDTQYF. The full variable domain, in which reference TRBV5-1 and TRBJ2-3 provide the parts outside the CDR3, is KAGVTQTPRYLIKTRGQQVTLSCSPISGHRSVSWYQQTPGQGLQFLFEYFSETQRNKGNFPGRFSGRQFSNSRSEMNVSTLELGDSALYLCASSFGRGPDTQYFGPGTRLTVL.

This clone was counted once. The chain recombines TRBV5-1 with TRBJ1-2, with 8 bases matching TRBD1. V lost 4 bases and J lost 6; bases outside the gene matches: 11. Germline V gene sequence: CDR1 SGHRS, CDR2 YFSETQ. There are 15 residues in the CDR3. CDR3 nucleotides: TGCGCCAGCAGCCTCCCACAGGGGGTCGGGGATGGCTACACCTTC. It codes for CASSLPQGVGDGYTF.

CDR3: CASSLVRGPGRADTEAFF. The DNA of the CDR3 is TGCGCCAGCAGCTTGGTTAGGGGCCCCGGGAGGGCGGACACTGAAGCTTTCTTT. V and J are TRBV5-1 and TRBJ1-1, with D possibly matching TRBD1 (5 bases). There are 18 residues in the CDR3. The germline gives CDR1 SGHRS, CDR2 YFSETQ. The V gene lost 0 bases and the J gene lost 3 bases, with 21 bases spanning the gap.

The table lists this clone with a few counts. The V gene is TRBV6-5, the J gene TRBJ1-2, with D possibly matching TRBD1 (6 bases). The germline V gene encodes CDR1 MNHEY and CDR2 SVGAGI. V was trimmed by 5 bases and J by 8 bases, leaving 12 bases between them. CDR3 length: 12 amino acids. The DNA of the CDR3 is TGTGCCAGCAGTCCTTCAGGGGAAGGCTACACCTTC. Its translation is CASSPSGEGYTF.

This chain connects TRBV7-9 to TRBJ2-5; 8 nucleotides line up with TRBD1. This CDR3 comprises 14 residues. Germline assignment: CDR1 SEHNR and CDR2 FQNEAQ (reference sequence). Trimming removed 3 bases from V and 5 bases from J; junction bases left unmatched: 5. Written as DNA, the CDR3 is TGTGCCAGCAGCTTTTTGCAGGGGGCTGAGACCCAGTACTTC. Encoded protein: CASSFLQGAETQYF.